Presented here are 13 T cell receptor beta chains from one specimen sequenced in a study of CD4 T cells in relation to SARS-CoV-2 and coronaviruses. The assay was immunoSEQ multiplex PCR, and TCRdb's table has in-frame clones only and misses some. The sample gives roughly 24,000 clones, around 78% of which show up once; about 14% is in the top ten. Before the COVID-19 pandemic, during about 2011-2019, CD4+ T cells were taken from unexposed donors. Isolation of CD4+ T cells took place after approximately 10 days in culture. Their target antigens are unknown. The sequenced sample consisted of CD4+ T cells from PBMCs, cultured in vitro. These receptors were taken from a human donor in good health.

In this sample, this clone turned up once. The V and J genes are TRBV9 and TRBJ1-2, with a weak D call TRBD1 (6 bases). Germline V gives CDR1 SGDLS, CDR2 YYNGEE. The CDR3 totals 14 residues. The V end lost 0 bases, the J end lost 2 bases, and 8 bases lay between the germline ends. The CDR3 nucleotides are TGTGCCAGCAGCGTAGCAGGGGACAACTATGGCTACACCTTC. Translating gives CASSVAGDNYGYTF.

The genes are TRBV15 and TRBJ1-6, with unresolved D. V was shortened by 1 base and J by 6 bases, with 4 bases between the two germline ends. The CDR3 length is 13 residues. The germline V gene encodes CDR1 LNHNV and CDR2 YYDKDF (reference sequence). The CDR3 spells CATSRVSNSPLHF. DNA of the CDR3: TGTGCCACCAGCAGAGTGTCTAATTCACCCCTCCACTTT.

CDR3 sequence reads: CASSLSRDRGRVGELFF. For the CDR3, the DNA is TGTGCCAGCAGCTTAAGCCGGGACAGGGGGCGGGTCGGGGAGCTGTTTTTT. The chain employs TRBV7-3 and TRBJ2-2, with 12 positions matching TRBD1. Germline loops: CDR1 SGHTA, CDR2 FQGTGA. V dropped 1 base and J dropped 7; count of bases not matched to a gene: 7. The CDR3 loop spans 17 amino acids.

This clone has a handful of counts. The chain recombines TRBV30 with TRBJ1-3, with D possibly matching TRBD1 (5 bases). Looked up from germline, CDR1 is GTSNPN and CDR2 is SVGIG (reference sequence). The CDR3 has 15 amino acids. Trimming stripped 2 bases from V and 1 base from J, with 12 bases between. The CDR3 sequence: CAWSKKGLSGNTIYF. The CDR3 coding sequence is TGTGCCTGGAGTAAAAAGGGACTTTCTGGAAACACCATATATTTT.

This chain joins TRBV19 and TRBJ2-1, with 14 bases identical to TRBD2. The CDR3 contains 19 residues. Per germline, CDR1 LNHDA and CDR2 SQIVND (reference sequence). Trimming removed 5 bases from V and 7 bases from J; junction bases left unmatched: 16. The CDR3 DNA is TGTGCCAGTAGTTCCCCAGAACAGGGGACTAGCGGGAGTCAGAATGAGCAGTTCTTC. It is translated as CASSSPEQGTSGSQNEQFF.

The sample holds a few counts of this clone. This rearrangement joins TRBV5-1 to TRBJ2-1; TRBD1 aligns across 7 bases. V was pared by 0 bases and J by 10 bases, with 10 bases of the junction left unmatched. CDR1 and CDR2 (germline): SGHRS, YFSETQ. This CDR3 is built from 15 residues. CDR3 nucleotides: TGCGCCAGCAGCTTGGGACAGGGTAACCCTAGGGAGCAGTTCTTC. It is translated as CASSLGQGNPREQFF. The full variable domain, with the rest looked up from reference TRBV5-1 and TRBJ2-1, is KAGVTQTPRYLIKTRGQQVTLSCSPISGHRSVSWYQQTPGQGLQFLFEYFSETQRNKGNFPGRFSGRQFSNSRSEMNVSTLELGDSALYLCASSLGQGNPREQFFGPGTRLTVL.

The gene calls are TRBV18 and TRBJ2-3; 7 bases are shared with TRBD1. The CDR3 has 15 residues. Looked up from germline, CDR1 is KGHSH and CDR2 is LQKENI. V lost 1 base to trimming and J lost 4 bases; unmatched junction nucleotides: 5. Here the CDR3 reads CASSPRQGGPDTQYF. CDR3 sequence (DNA): TGTGCCAGCTCACCACGACAGGGCGGCCCAGATACGCAGTATTTT.

V usage is TRBV15 and J usage is TRBJ2-3; a weak D match, TRBD1 (5 bases). The germline gives CDR1 LNHNV, CDR2 YYDKDF (reference sequence). The CDR3 length is 18 residues. The V gene lost 3 bases and the J gene lost 4 bases, with 23 bases spanning the gap. CDR3 amino acids: CATSRPSAAGWVSDTQYF. The DNA of the CDR3 is TGTGCCACCAGCAGGCCGAGTGCGGCAGGGTGGGTCTCAGATACGCAGTATTTT. The full variable domain, completed using reference TRBV15 and TRBJ2-3, is DAMVIQNPRYQVTQFGKPVTLSCSQTLNHNVMYWYQQKSSQAPKLLFHYYDKDFNNEADTPDNFQSRRPNTSFCFLDIRSPGLGDTAMYLCATSRPSAAGWVSDTQYFGPGTRLTVL.

The chain uses TRBV7-9 and TRBJ2-5; D unclear. This CDR3 is 14 amino acids long. CDR1 and CDR2 from the germline V gene are SEHNR and FQNEAQ (reference sequence). V shed 2 bases and J shed 1 base, with 8 bases lying between them. CDR3 sequence reads: CASSLLSIQETQYF. The CDR3 bases are TGTGCCAGCAGCTTACTCAGCATCCAAGAGACCCAGTACTTC. Full variable domain (outside the CDR3, taken from reference TRBV7-9 and TRBJ2-5): DTGVSQNPRHKITKRGQNVTFRCDPISEHNRLYWYRQTLGQGPEFLTYFQNEAQLEKSRLLSDRFSAERPKGSFSTLEIQRTEQGDSAMYLCASSLLSIQETQYFGPGTRLLVL.

The chain employs TRBV11-3 and TRBJ1-1; D might be TRBD1 (6 bases). This CDR3 has 15 amino acids. Germline V gene data show CDR1 as SGHNT and CDR2 as YENEEA. V shed 5 bases and J shed 0 bases, with 13 bases lying between them. The CDR3 is CASSPGGGLNTEAFF. The CDR3 region has the DNA TGTGCCAGCAGCCCGGGAGGGGGACTGAACACTGAAGCTTTCTTT. Variable domain in full (rest from reference TRBV11-3 and TRBJ1-1): EAGVVQSPRYKIIEKKQPVAFWCNPISGHNTLYWYLQNLGQGPELLIRYENEEAVDDSQLPKDRFSAERLKGVDSTLKIQPAELGDSAVYLCASSPGGGLNTEAFFGQGTRLTVV.

The V gene is TRBV5-1, the J gene TRBJ2-7, with D perhaps matching TRBD2 (6 bases). CDR1 and CDR2 from the germline V gene are SGHRS and YFSETQ. The CDR3 runs to 13 residues. V dropped 1 base and J dropped 3 bases, with 8 bases sitting between them. The CDR3 region has the DNA TGCGCCAGCAGCTTGCCAGCGGGCTACGAGCAGTACTTC. Translation: CASSLPAGYEQYF.

The V and J genes are TRBV5-1 and TRBJ1-4; D is perhaps TRBD1 (6 bases). This CDR3 spans 16 amino acids. V dropped 4 bases and J dropped 5 bases, with 18 bases sitting between them. Germline V gene data show CDR1 as SGHRS and CDR2 as YFSETQ. CDR3 DNA: TGCGCCAGCAGCCCCGGGACATCTGGTTTCAATGAAAAACTGTTTTTT. Protein product: CASSPGTSGFNEKLFF.

This clone came up once. The V and J genes are TRBV3-1 (or the pseudogene TRBV3-2) and TRBJ2-1; 11 positions agree with TRBD2. This CDR3 spans 15 amino acids. CDR1 and CDR2 (germline): LGHDT, YNNKEL (reference sequence). Losses at the gene ends were 5 bases for V and 8 bases for J; bases not matched to a gene: 8. In DNA, the CDR3 is TGTGCCAGCAGCTCACGACTAGCGGGGTCCTATGAGCAGTTCTTC. Translation: CASSSRLAGSYEQFF.